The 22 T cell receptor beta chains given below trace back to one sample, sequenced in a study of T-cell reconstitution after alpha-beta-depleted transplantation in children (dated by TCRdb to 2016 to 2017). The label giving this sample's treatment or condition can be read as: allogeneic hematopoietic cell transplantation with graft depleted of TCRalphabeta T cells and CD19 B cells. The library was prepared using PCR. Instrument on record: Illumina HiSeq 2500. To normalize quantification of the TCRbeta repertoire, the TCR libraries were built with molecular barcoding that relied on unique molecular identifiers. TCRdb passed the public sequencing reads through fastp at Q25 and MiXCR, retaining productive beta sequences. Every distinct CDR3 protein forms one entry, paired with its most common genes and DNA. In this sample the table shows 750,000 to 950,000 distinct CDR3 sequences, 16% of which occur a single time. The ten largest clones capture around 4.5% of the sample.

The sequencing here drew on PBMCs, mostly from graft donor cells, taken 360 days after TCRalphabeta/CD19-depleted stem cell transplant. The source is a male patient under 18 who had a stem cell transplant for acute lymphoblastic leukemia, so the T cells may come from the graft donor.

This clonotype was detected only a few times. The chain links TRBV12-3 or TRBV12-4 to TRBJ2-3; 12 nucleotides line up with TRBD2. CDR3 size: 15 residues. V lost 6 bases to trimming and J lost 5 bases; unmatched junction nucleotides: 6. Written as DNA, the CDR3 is TGTGCCAGCAGGCGACTAGCGGGAGTGGTAGATACGCAGTATTTT. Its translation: CASRRLAGVVDTQYF.

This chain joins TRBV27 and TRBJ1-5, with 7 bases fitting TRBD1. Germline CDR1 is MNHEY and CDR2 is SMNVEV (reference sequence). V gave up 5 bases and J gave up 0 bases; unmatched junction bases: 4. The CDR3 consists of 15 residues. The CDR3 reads CASSRTGFSNQPQHF. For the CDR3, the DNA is TGTGCCAGCAGTCGGACAGGTTTTAGCAATCAGCCCCAGCATTTT.

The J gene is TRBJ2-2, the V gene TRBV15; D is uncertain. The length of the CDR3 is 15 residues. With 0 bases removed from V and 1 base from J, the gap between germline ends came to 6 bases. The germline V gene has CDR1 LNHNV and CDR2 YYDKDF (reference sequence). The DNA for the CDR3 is TGTGCCACCAGCAGAGATCTGGGGAACACCGGGGAGCTGTTTTTT. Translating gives CATSRDLGNTGELFF.

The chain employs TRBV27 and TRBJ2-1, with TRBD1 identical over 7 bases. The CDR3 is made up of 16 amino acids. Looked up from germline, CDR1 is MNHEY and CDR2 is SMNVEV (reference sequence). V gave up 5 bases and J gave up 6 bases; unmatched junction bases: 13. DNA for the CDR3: TGTGCCAGCAGTGGATTTGACAGGGCTGGAGTCAATGAGCAGTTCTTC. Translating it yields CASSGFDRAGVNEQFF.

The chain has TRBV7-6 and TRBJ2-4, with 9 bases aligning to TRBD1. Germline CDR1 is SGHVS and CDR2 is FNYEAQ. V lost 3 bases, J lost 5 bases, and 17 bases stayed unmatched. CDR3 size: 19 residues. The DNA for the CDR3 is TGTGCCAGCAGCTTTAGGGGACCTGAAGGGACAGGGCCCGAAAACATTCAGTACTTC. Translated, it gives CASSFRGPEGTGPENIQYF.

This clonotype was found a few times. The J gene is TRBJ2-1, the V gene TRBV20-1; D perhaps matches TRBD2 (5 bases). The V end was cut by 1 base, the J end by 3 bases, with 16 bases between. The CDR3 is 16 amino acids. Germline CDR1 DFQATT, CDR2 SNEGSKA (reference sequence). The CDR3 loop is CSARAPRVSRYNEQFF. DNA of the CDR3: TGCAGTGCTAGAGCCCCGAGGGTTTCCCGCTACAATGAGCAGTTCTTC.

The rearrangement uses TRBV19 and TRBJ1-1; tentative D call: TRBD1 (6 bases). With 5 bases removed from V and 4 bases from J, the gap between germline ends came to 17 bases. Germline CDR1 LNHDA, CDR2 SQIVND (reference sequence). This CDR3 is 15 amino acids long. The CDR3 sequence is CASSPSGTRTTEAFF. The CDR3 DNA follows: TGTGCCAGTAGTCCTTCCGGGACAAGGACCACTGAAGCTTTCTTT.

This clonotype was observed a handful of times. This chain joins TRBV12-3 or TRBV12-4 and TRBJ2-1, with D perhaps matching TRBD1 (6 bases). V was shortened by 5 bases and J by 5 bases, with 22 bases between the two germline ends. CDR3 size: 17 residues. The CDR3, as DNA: TGTGCCAGCAGTCGCCGACTTAACAGGGAGCAAAACAATGAGCAGTTCTTC. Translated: CASSRRLNREQNNEQFF.

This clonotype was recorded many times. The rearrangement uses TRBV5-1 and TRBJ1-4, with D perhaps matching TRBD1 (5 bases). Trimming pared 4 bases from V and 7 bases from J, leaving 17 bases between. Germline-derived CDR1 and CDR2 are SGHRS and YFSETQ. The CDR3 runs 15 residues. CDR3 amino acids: CASSLGHPASEKLFF. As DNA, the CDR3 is TGCGCCAGCAGCCTAGGACACCCGGCTTCTGAAAAACTGTTTTTT.

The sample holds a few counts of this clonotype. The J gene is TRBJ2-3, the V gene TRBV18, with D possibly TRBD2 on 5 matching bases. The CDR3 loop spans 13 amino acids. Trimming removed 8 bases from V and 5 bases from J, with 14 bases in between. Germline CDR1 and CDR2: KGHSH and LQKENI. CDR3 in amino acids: CASPLRGLDTQYF. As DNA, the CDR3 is TGTGCCAGCCCCTTGCGCGGGCTAGATACGCAGTATTTT.

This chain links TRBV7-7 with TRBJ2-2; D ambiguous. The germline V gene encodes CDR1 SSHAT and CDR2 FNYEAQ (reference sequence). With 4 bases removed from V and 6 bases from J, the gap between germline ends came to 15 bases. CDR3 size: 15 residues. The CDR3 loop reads CASSSLPEMAGELFF. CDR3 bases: TGTGCCAGCAGCTCCCTACCAGAGATGGCCGGGGAGCTGTTTTTT.

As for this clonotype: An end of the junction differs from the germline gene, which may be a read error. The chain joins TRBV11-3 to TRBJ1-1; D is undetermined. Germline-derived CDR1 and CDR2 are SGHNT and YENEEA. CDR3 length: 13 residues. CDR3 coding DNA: TGTGCCAGCAGCTCTACACTGAACGCTGAAGCTTTCTTT. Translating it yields CASSSTLNAEAFF.

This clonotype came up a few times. The CDR3 region is CASRSPGQGAYNEQFF. CDR3 nucleotide sequence: TGTGCCAGCAGAAGTCCGGGACAGGGGGCGTACAATGAGCAGTTCTTC. This chain joins TRBV12-3 or TRBV12-4 and TRBJ2-1; 12 bases match TRBD1. This CDR3 is built from 16 residues. V dropped 6 bases and J dropped 4; count of bases not matched to a gene: 7.

CDR3 nucleotides: TGCAGTGCTAGCGACTTCTCCTACGAGCAGTACTTC. It yields the protein CSASDFSYEQYF. The V call is TRBV20-1, the J call TRBJ2-7, with D uncertain. V lost 3 bases and J 0 bases, leaving 6 bases between the germline ends. Germline CDR1 and CDR2: DFQATT and SNEGSKA (reference sequence). The length of the CDR3 is 12 residues.

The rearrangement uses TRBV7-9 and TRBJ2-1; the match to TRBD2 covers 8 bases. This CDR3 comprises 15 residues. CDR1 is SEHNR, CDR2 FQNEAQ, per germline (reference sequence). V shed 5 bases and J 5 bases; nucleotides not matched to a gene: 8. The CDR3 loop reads CASSLGTSGDNEQFF. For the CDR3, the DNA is TGTGCCAGCAGCCTTGGAACTAGCGGAGACAATGAGCAGTTCTTC. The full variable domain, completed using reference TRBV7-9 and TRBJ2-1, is DTGVSQNPRHKITKRGQNVTFRCDPISEHNRLYWYRQTLGQGPEFLTYFQNEAQLEKSRLLSDRFSAERPKGSFSTLEIQRTEQGDSAMYLCASSLGTSGDNEQFFGPGTRLTVL.

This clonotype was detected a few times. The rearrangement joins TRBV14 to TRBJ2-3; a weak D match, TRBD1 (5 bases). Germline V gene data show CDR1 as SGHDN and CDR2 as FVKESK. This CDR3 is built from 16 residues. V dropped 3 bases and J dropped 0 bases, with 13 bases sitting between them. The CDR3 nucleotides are TGTGCCAGCAGCCAGCGATCAGGGTTTAGCACAGATACGCAGTATTTT. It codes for CASSQRSGFSTDTQYF.

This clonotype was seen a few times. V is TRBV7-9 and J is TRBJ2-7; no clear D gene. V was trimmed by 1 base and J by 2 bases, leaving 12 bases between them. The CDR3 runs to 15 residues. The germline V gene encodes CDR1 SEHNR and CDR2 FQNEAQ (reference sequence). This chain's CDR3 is CASSLGVGPTYEQYF. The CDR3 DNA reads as TGTGCCAGCAGCTTAGGGGTGGGCCCCACCTACGAGCAGTACTTC.

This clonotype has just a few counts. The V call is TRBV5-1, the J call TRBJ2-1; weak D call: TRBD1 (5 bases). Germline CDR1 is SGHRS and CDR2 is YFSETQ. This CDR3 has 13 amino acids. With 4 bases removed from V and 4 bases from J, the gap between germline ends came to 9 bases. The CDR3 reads CASSTRTYNEQFF. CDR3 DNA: TGCGCCAGCAGCACCCGGACATACAATGAGCAGTTCTTC.

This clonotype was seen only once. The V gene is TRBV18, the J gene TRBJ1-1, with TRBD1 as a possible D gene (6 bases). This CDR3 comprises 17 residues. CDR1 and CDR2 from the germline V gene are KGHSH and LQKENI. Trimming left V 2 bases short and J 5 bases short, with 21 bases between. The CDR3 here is CASSPLIVSGARTEAFF. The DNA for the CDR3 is TGTGCCAGCTCACCATTGATAGTTTCGGGGGCGCGAACTGAAGCTTTCTTT.

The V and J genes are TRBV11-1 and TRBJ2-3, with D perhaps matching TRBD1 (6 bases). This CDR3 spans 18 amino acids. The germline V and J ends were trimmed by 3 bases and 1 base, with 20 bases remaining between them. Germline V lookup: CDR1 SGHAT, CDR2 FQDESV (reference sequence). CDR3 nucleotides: TGTGCCAGCAGCTTCGTCAACATAGTCAGGGGTGGCACAGATACGCAGTATTTT. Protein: CASSFVNIVRGGTDTQYF. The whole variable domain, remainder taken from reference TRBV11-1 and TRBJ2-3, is EAEVAQSPRYKITEKSQAVAFWCDPISGHATLYWYRQILGQGPELLVQFQDESVVDDSQLPKDRFSAERLKGVDSTLKIQPAELGDSAMYLCASSFVNIVRGGTDTQYFGPGTRLTVL.

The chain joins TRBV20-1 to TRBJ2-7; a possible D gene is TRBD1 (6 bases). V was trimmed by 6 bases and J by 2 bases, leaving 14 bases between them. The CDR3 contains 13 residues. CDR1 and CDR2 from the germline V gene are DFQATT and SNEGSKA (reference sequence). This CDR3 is CSATGTLTYEQYF. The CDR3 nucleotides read TGCAGTGCCACCGGGACACTTACCTACGAGCAGTACTTC.

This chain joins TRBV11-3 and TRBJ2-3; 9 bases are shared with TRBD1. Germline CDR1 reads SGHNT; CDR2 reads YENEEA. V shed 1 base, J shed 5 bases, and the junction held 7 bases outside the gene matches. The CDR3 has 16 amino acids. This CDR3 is CASSLGGTGQLDTQYF. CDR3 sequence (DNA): TGTGCCAGCAGCTTAGGAGGGACAGGGCAACTAGATACGCAGTATTTT.